These 9 T cell receptor beta chains were sequenced from one sample in a study of identical twins. TCRdb passed the 5' RACE reads through MiXCR, listing each CDR3 protein once. The sample has 1.5 million to 2 million distinct CDR3 sequences, around 33% seen once. The sample was cord blood. The receptors here all came from a newborn girl in good health.

The rearrangement uses TRBV20-1 and TRBJ2-1; 9 bases are a match to TRBD2. The CDR3 is made up of 15 amino acids. Germline lookup yields CDR1 DFQATT and CDR2 SNEGSKA (reference sequence). V lost 1 base to trimming and J lost 3 bases; unmatched junction nucleotides: 4. The CDR3 bases are TGCAGTGCTAGAGTGAGGACTAGCGTCTACAATGAGCAGTTCTTC. Its protein is CSARVRTSVYNEQFF.

In its sample, this clonotype was seen a few times. The chain uses TRBV21-1 and TRBJ2-1; the table's D gene call, TRBD2, was not cross checked with the DNA. TRBV21-1 is a pseudogene segment. CDR3 length: 17 residues. The CDR3 coding sequence is TGTGCCCGACGATGTGAGAGTGCGGGACTACCCTACAATGAGCAGTTCTTC. This encodes CARRCESAGLPYNEQFF.

The chain employs TRBV20-1 and TRBJ1-2, with D maybe TRBD1 (5 bases). Trimming cost V 6 bases and J 0 bases, with 14 bases left between them. The CDR3 spans 14 residues. CDR1 and CDR2 from the germline V gene are DFQATT and SNEGSKA (reference sequence). The DNA of the CDR3 is TGCAGTGCGGAGCTTTGGGGGGCTAACTATGGCTACACCTTC. Translation: CSAELWGANYGYTF.

This chain joins TRBV6-6 and TRBJ2-1; a possible D gene is TRBD2 (5 bases). Germline CDR1 MNHNY, CDR2 SVGAGI (reference sequence). The CDR3 has 15 residues. The V end was cut by 4 bases, the J end by 10 bases, with 20 bases between. CDR3 amino acids: CASSFRRSLSYEQFF. The CDR3 DNA reads TGTGCCAGCAGTTTTAGGAGGTCCTTATCCTACGAGCAGTTCTTC.

This clonotype was observed a handful of times. The chain combines TRBV7-9 with TRBJ1-2, with 7 nucleotides matching TRBD1. In germline, CDR1 is SEHNR, CDR2 FQNEAQ (reference sequence). This CDR3 has 16 amino acids. J was trimmed by 2 bases and V by 5 bases; bases with no gene match: 11. This CDR3 reads CASSRGTEPLNYGYTF. The CDR3, as DNA: TGTGCCAGCAGCCGGGGGACAGAGCCACTCAACTATGGCTACACCTTC.

The chain couples TRBV4-2 to TRBJ1-2; TRBD1 might be the D (6 bases). There are 16 residues in the CDR3. The V and J ends lost 5 bases and 3 bases respectively, with 19 bases between them. Looked up from germline, CDR1 is LGHNA and CDR2 is YNFKEQ. CDR3 sequence (DNA): TGTGCCAGCAGCAGGACAGAACGGATTCGTTACTATGGCTACACCTTC. Protein product: CASSRTERIRYYGYTF.

This clonotype showed up many times. The genes are TRBV6-5 and TRBJ2-7; 7 bases are shared with TRBD1. CDR3 length: 13 residues. Germline assignment: CDR1 MNHEY and CDR2 SVGAGI. Trimming at V came to 6 bases and at J to 5 bases, leaving 7 bases not matched to a gene. The CDR3 here is CASRRDRVHEQYF. The DNA of the CDR3 is TGTGCCAGCAGGAGAGACAGGGTCCACGAGCAGTACTTC.

In its sample, this clonotype was seen many times. The J gene is TRBJ2-5, the V gene TRBV12-3 or TRBV12-4; 8 bases agree with TRBD2. The CDR3 spans 12 residues. V was clipped by 2 bases and J by 7 bases; unmatched bases: 0. CDR3 nucleotides: TGTGCCAGCAGTTTACGGGAGGGGACCCAGTACTTC. Its protein is CASSLREGTQYF.

The chain recombines TRBV6-6 with TRBJ2-5, with D unclear. The V end was cut by 6 bases, the J end by 5 bases, with 13 bases between. Germline V CDR1 and CDR2: MNHNY, SVGAGI (reference sequence). The CDR3 covers 13 residues. CDR3 amino acids: CASSRGQWETQYF. The CDR3 coding sequence is TGTGCCAGCAGCCGCGGCCAATGGGAGACCCAGTACTTC.